This T cell receptor beta chain appears in the sequencing data of a study of response to subunit inactivated influenza vaccine (dated 2018 in TCRdb). As for the study more broadly: To follow how T cells responded to a trivalent subunit inactivated influenza vaccine, the researchers relied on deep quantitative profiling of the T cell receptor repertoire.

The research as a whole found: The authors proposed that each seasonal influenza vaccination may bring in only a limited number of new T cells.

There are 13 amino acids in the CDR3, from cysteine to phenylalanine inclusive. The CDR3 DNA has 39 bases and is translated from base 1. According to the germline V gene (reference sequence), CDR1 reads MNHNY and CDR2 reads SVGAGI. V is cut by 8 bases and J by 8 bases, and the space between the germline ends is 16 bases. This clonotype was seen ten or more times. Its antigen specificity is not known. Per-base quality was not reported, and no clone a single base away is much larger than it. Library creation used RT-PCR. The instrument was an Illumina HiSeq 2500. TCRdb redid the processing of the public reads, applying fastp at Q25 and MiXCR, and retained in-frame beta chains. Every distinct CDR3 protein forms one entry, paired with its most common genes and DNA. The sample table lists approximately 500,000 distinct CDR3 sequences, approximately 14% of them with a count of one. The ten largest clones capture 11% of the sample.

The sequence joins TRBV6-6 to TRBJ2-1; TRBD2 could be the D gene, as 5 bases match. Here the sequenced sample was PBMCs from blood, taken about 11 days after vaccination. This TCR was recovered from a man aged 45-65 years who received an inactivated influenza vaccine. Donor details come from another sample of the same person, matched by shared clones. CDR3 sequence: CASQLSTGYEQFF. The DNA sequence is TGTGCCAGCCAACTTAGTACGGGATATGAGCAGTTCTTC.